The 28 T cell receptor beta chains below all came from one sample that was sequenced in a study of early T cells in non-severe SARS-CoV-2 infection. TCRdb passed the 5' RACE reads through MiXCR, listing each CDR3 protein once. The sample holds some 12,000 distinct CDR3 sequences, about 4.9% seen once. The sample consisted of whole blood. The receptors originated from an adult who was a healthcare worker with PCR-confirmed SARS-CoV-2 infection or an uninfected control (not recorded which).

In its sample, this clonotype is medium-sized. The gene calls are TRBV13 and TRBJ2-1, with 9 bases lining up with TRBD2. Germline V gene data show CDR1 as PRHDT and CDR2 as FYEKMQ (reference sequence). The CDR3 sequence is 15 residues long. V lost 6 bases and J lost 8; bases outside the gene matches: 11. The CDR3 sequence: CASRPRSGGSHEQFF. CDR3 bases: TGTGCCAGCAGGCCCAGGAGCGGGGGGTCCCATGAGCAGTTCTTC.

This clonotype has ten or more counts. J is TRBJ1-3 and V is TRBV6-5; D not certain. Deletions cut 6 bases from V and 0 bases from J, with 12 bases between. CDR3 length: 15 amino acids. The germline V gene has CDR1 MNHEY and CDR2 SVGAGI. The CDR3 here is CASSPWASSGNTIYF. Here the CDR3 DNA reads TGTGCCAGCAGCCCCTGGGCAAGCTCTGGAAACACCATATATTTT.

The chain carries TRBV9 and TRBJ1-2; D may be TRBD1 (5 bases). Trimming removed 2 bases at V and 2 bases at J, with 7 bases between. This CDR3 comprises 13 residues. Germline V lookup: CDR1 SGDLS, CDR2 YYNGEE. The chain's CDR3 is CASSVGGNYGYTF. The CDR3 region has the DNA TGTGCCAGCAGCGTTGGGGGGAACTATGGCTACACCTTC.

A remark on this clonotype: A single base separates this from a much larger clone, so it may be a read error. This sequence joins TRBV20-1 and TRBJ2-4; 10 positions match TRBD2. Germline V lookup: CDR1 DFQATT, CDR2 SNEGSKA (reference sequence). With V trimmed by 2 bases and J by 2 bases, 3 bases remained unmatched. This CDR3 spans 15 amino acids. The DNA of the CDR3 is TGCAGTGCTAGAAGCGGGGGGGTAACCAAAAACATTCAGTACTTC. Encoded protein: CSARSGGVTKNIQYF.

This clonotype was picked up many times. The rearrangement uses TRBV3-1 and TRBJ2-4; the D gene is possibly TRBD1 (5 bases). V lost 1 base, J lost 4 bases, and 11 bases lay in between. This CDR3 spans 15 amino acids. CDR1 and CDR2 (germline): LGHDT, YNNKEL (reference sequence). CDR3 coding DNA: TGTGCCAGCAGCCAAGTCCTGGACACTAAAAACATTCAGTACTTC. Translation gives CASSQVLDTKNIQYF.

This clonotype is medium-sized within its sample. The chain is built from TRBV19 and TRBJ2-5; maybe TRBD2 (5 bases). The CDR3 covers 13 residues. In germline, CDR1 is LNHDA, CDR2 SQIVND (reference sequence). V lost 5 bases and J lost 4, with 11 bases in between. CDR3: CASSWASRETQYF. CDR3 coding DNA: TGTGCCAGTAGTTGGGCTAGCCGAGAGACCCAGTACTTC.

This clonotype is labeled medium-sized (0.01 to 0.1%). V usage is TRBV7-8 and J usage is TRBJ2-3, with a tentative D call TRBD2 (5 bases). Germline assignment: CDR1 SGHVS and CDR2 FQNEAQ. Deletions cut 5 bases from V and 6 bases from J, with 12 bases between. CDR3 length: 13 amino acids. CDR3 nucleotide sequence: TGTGCCAGCAGCCTCCCTAGCAGGGATACGCAGTATTTT. Residues: CASSLPSRDTQYF.

This clonotype rates as medium-sized. The V gene is TRBV9, the J gene TRBJ2-1; 11 bases match TRBD2. V shed 0 bases, J shed 8 bases, and the junction held 7 bases outside the gene matches. CDR1 and CDR2 (germline): SGDLS, YYNGEE. CDR3 length: 16 residues. CDR3 amino acids: CASSVGMLTSGDEQFF. Written as DNA, the CDR3 is TGTGCCAGCAGCGTAGGGATGCTGACTAGCGGGGATGAGCAGTTCTTC.

The table lists this clonotype with many counts. The V and J genes are TRBV27 and TRBJ2-7, with 11 bases identical to TRBD1. V lost 4 bases to trimming and J lost 2 bases; unmatched junction nucleotides: 10. Germline-derived CDR1 and CDR2 are MNHEY and SMNVEV (reference sequence). The CDR3 is 17 amino acids. The CDR3 loop reads CASSSDPGDRGAYEQYF. As DNA, the CDR3 is TGTGCCAGCAGTTCAGACCCTGGGGACAGGGGGGCCTACGAGCAGTACTTC.

This clonotype was counted ten times or more. The CDR3 sequence: CASSTGQGAINYGYTF. CDR3 DNA sequence: TGTGCCAGCAGTACGGGACAGGGGGCGATTAACTATGGCTACACCTTC. The genes are TRBV27 and TRBJ1-2, with 12 bases aligning to TRBD1. The germline gives CDR1 MNHEY, CDR2 SMNVEV (reference sequence). Trimming at V came to 5 bases and at J to 1 base, leaving 5 bases not matched to a gene. The CDR3 is 16 amino acids.

The sample holds a few counts of this clonotype. The J gene is TRBJ2-1, the V gene TRBV6-4; 14 nucleotides agree with TRBD2. CDR1 MRHNA and CDR2 SNTAGT come from the germline V gene. The CDR3 is 16 amino acids. V trimming: 4 bases; J trimming: 8 bases; junction bases outside the gene matches: 7. CDR3 loop: CASSVATSGGADEQFF. In DNA form, the CDR3 reads TGTGCCAGCAGTGTCGCGACTAGCGGGGGGGCGGATGAGCAGTTCTTC.

Judged by abundance, this clonotype is medium-sized. This chain joins TRBV20-1 and TRBJ1-5; D uncertain. With 0 bases removed from V and 4 bases from J, the gap between germline ends came to 13 bases. The germline gives CDR1 DFQATT, CDR2 SNEGSKA (reference sequence). This CDR3 contains 15 residues. The chain's CDR3 is CSARDPGSPNQPQHF. CDR3 nucleotide sequence: TGCAGTGCTAGAGATCCGGGCAGCCCAAATCAGCCCCAGCATTTT.

This chain uses TRBV7-2 with TRBJ1-6; D remains ambiguous. From germline, CDR1 is SGHTA and CDR2 FQGNSA. V was clipped by 4 bases and J by 3 bases, with 10 bases between them. The CDR3 has 15 amino acids. The CDR3 nucleotides read TGTGCCAGCAGCTACCTACTTGACTATAATTCACCCCTCCACTTT. This encodes CASSYLLDYNSPLHF.

Points on this clonotype: Given a much more abundant clone one base away, this may be a read error. This chain uses TRBV9 with TRBJ1-2; 8 nucleotides agree with TRBD1. The CDR3 spans 13 residues. CDR1 SGDLS and CDR2 YYNGEE come from the germline V gene. The CDR3 sequence is CANSPGTGGGYTF. As DNA, the CDR3 is TGTGCCAACAGCCCGGGGACAGGTGGAGGCTACACCTTC.

This clonotype is medium-sized in the sample. The rearrangement joins TRBV4-3 to TRBJ2-2; D gene unclear. V was cut by 0 bases and J by 9 bases, with 8 bases left in between. The CDR3 has 13 amino acids. Germline assignment: CDR1 LGHNA and CDR2 YSLEER. CDR3 protein: CASSQDRQRELFF. The CDR3 region has the DNA TGCGCCAGCAGCCAAGATCGTCAGAGGGAGCTGTTTTTT.

The genes are TRBV7-9 and TRBJ2-5; a weak D match, TRBD2 (6 bases). V was clipped by 3 bases and J by 2 bases, with 10 bases between them. CDR1 SEHNR and CDR2 FQNEAQ come from the germline V gene (reference sequence). This CDR3 spans 14 amino acids. The CDR3 DNA sequence: TGTGCCAGCAGCTTTTTAGGACTACAAGAGACCCAGTACTTC. Its protein product is CASSFLGLQETQYF.

The gene calls are TRBV18 and TRBJ2-1; D call uncertain. This CDR3 contains 12 residues. V lost 0 bases and J lost 8, with 5 bases in between. CDR1 is KGHSH, CDR2 LQKENI, per germline. This CDR3 reads CASSPPQYEQFF. The CDR3 DNA sequence: TGTGCCAGCTCACCACCCCAGTATGAGCAGTTCTTC.

By sample share, this clonotype is medium-sized (0.01 to 0.1%). V gene TRBV5-4 combines with J gene TRBJ2-2, with 7 positions matching TRBD2. CDR1 is SGHNT and CDR2 is YYREEE in the germline V gene (reference sequence). V trimming: 4 bases; J trimming: 3 bases; junction bases outside the gene matches: 9. This CDR3 contains 16 residues. The CDR3 loop reads CASSPRGREDTGELFF. The CDR3 DNA reads as TGTGCCAGCAGCCCCCGGGGGAGGGAGGACACCGGGGAGCTGTTTTTT.

This clonotype was seen at least ten times. This chain connects TRBV9 to TRBJ1-2, with D hard to call. CDR1 is SGDLS, CDR2 YYNGEE, per germline. This CDR3 region has 14 residues. Trimming pared 0 bases from V and 4 bases from J, leaving 10 bases between. The CDR3 protein is CASSVGHIAYGYTF. The CDR3 DNA reads TGTGCCAGCAGCGTAGGTCACATAGCCTATGGCTACACCTTC.

This clonotype is medium-sized within its sample. The chain has TRBV5-1 and TRBJ1-2; tentatively, D is TRBD1 (6 bases). The V end was cut by 0 bases, the J end by 4 bases, with 10 bases between. The CDR3 has 14 residues. Germline loops: CDR1 SGHRS, CDR2 YFSETQ. The CDR3 DNA is TGCGCCAGCAGCTTGGAACAGGGCGGCTATGGCTACACCTTC. Translation gives CASSLEQGGYGYTF.

This clonotype was counted at least ten times. The chain is built from TRBV7-2 and TRBJ2-7; D unclear. Germline CDR1 and CDR2: SGHTA and FQGNSA. Between the trimmed V and J ends, which lost 5 bases and 7 bases, there was a span of 12 bases. The CDR3 covers 12 residues. The CDR3 nucleotides read TGTGCCAGCAGCCAAGGTTTTAAAGAGCAGTACTTC. It yields the protein CASSQGFKEQYF.

At least ten counts were recorded for this clonotype. V gene TRBV9 combines with J gene TRBJ1-4; tentatively, D is TRBD1 (5 bases). V lost 0 bases and J lost 3, with 12 bases in between. Germline CDR1 reads SGDLS; CDR2 reads YYNGEE. CDR3 length: 16 residues. The CDR3 coding sequence is TGTGCCAGCAGCGTAGCTCCGCGACAGCCTAATGAAAAACTGTTTTTT. Translation gives CASSVAPRQPNEKLFF.

This clonotype is termed medium-sized. The chain combines TRBV6-6 with TRBJ1-5; 10 bases match TRBD1. CDR3 length equals 19 residues. With 0 bases clipped from V and 5 bases from J, the junction kept 13 bases outside the gene matches. CDR1 MNHNY and CDR2 SVGAGI come from the germline V gene (reference sequence). In nucleotides, the CDR3 is TGTGCCAGCAGTTACTCCCACGGACAGGGGGTCGTCGGCCATCAGCCCCAGCATTTT. Residues: CASSYSHGQGVVGHQPQHF.

This clonotype is labeled medium-sized. This chain connects TRBV7-8 to TRBJ2-1, with 8 bases that match TRBD1. CDR1 and CDR2 from the germline V gene are SGHVS and FQNEAQ. CDR3 size: 18 residues. The V gene end was trimmed by 10 bases and the J gene end by 0 bases; junction bases not matched to a gene: 17. The CDR3 DNA is TGTGCCATTCACTCGACAGGGGTTACCATGAGCTCCTACAATGAGCAGTTCTTC. It specifies CAIHSTGVTMSSYNEQFF.

This clonotype was picked up many times. The CDR3 DNA follows: TGCAGTGTCCCGTCAAGGGGGGCTCGGGAGCAGTACTTC. Translating gives CSVPSRGAREQYF. The rearrangement links TRBV20-1 to TRBJ2-7; D may be TRBD1 or TRBD2 (6 bases each). Germline-derived CDR1 and CDR2 are DFQATT and SNEGSKA (reference sequence). The CDR3 contains 13 residues. V lost 7 bases, J lost 7 bases, and 20 bases lay in between.

This clonotype has more than one count but fewer than ten. J is TRBJ2-2 and V is TRBV7-6, with D possibly TRBD2 on 5 matching bases. The length of the CDR3 is 17 residues. Trimming took 5 bases from V and 5 from J, leaving 21 bases between them. The germline V gene has CDR1 SGHVS and CDR2 FNYEAQ. The CDR3 loop is CASSPDIGVRRTGELFF. The CDR3 region has the DNA TGTGCCAGCAGCCCCGACATCGGGGTTCGAAGGACCGGGGAGCTGTTTTTT.

Concerning this clonotype itself: A much larger clone lies one base from this, so it may be a read error. The CDR3 coding sequence is TGCGCCAGCAGCTTGAGGGGGGCGACGGACACTGAAGCTTTCTTT. Translated: CASSLRGATDTEAFF. The J gene is TRBJ1-1, the V gene TRBV5-1; D is possibly TRBD1 (6 bases). There are 15 residues in the CDR3. In germline, CDR1 is SGHRS, CDR2 YFSETQ. Trimming pared 1 base from V and 3 bases from J, leaving 13 bases between.

This clonotype has a count of ten or more. The rearrangement links TRBV10-3 to TRBJ2-7; D not resolved. With 0 bases removed from V and 3 bases from J, the gap between germline ends came to 15 bases. The CDR3 extends over 16 amino acids. Germline V gene sequence: CDR1 ENHRY, CDR2 SYGVKD. The CDR3 bases are TGTGCCATCAGTGAGTCGATAGGTCCTCCCCTCTACGAGCAGTACTTC. This sequence encodes CAISESIGPPLYEQYF.